This TCR beta chain was retrieved from a study of cytomegalovirus exposure and HLA in healthy donors. The CDR3 contains 12 residues. Germline CDR1 reads SEHNR; CDR2 reads FQNEAQ (reference sequence). This clone appeared once. Its target is unknown. Compared with germline, one end of the junction differs, possibly owing to a read error. General study findings and limits: The authors confirmed in vitro that a few CMV-associated chains were specific for CMV antigens. Follow-up analysis found HLA locus-dependent TCR association rates, highest for DRB1 and lowest for HLA-C. In most subjects, TCR beta sequences reportedly gave accurate predictions of HLA-A and HLA-B alleles.

The PCR used 60 Vbeta and 13 Jbeta primers. Profiling relied on immunoSEQ multiplex PCR, and the TCRdb table lists in-frame clones only, not all of them. The sample has over 150,000 clones, about 86% seen once. This receptor was taken from a woman between 25 and 40 years old in good health and CMV-seronegative. The chain carries TRBV7-9 and TRBJ2-7; no clear D gene. Sequencing used PBMCs. CDR3 amino acids: CSSSFTTYEQYF. Here the CDR3 DNA reads TGTTCCAGCAGCTTCACAACCTACGAGCAGTACTTC.